Each of the 10 T cell receptor beta chains below was sequenced from the same sample in a study of cytomegalovirus exposure and HLA in healthy donors. PCR involved 60 Vbeta and 13 Jbeta primers. Data came from immunoSEQ multiplex PCR; TCRdb stores just in-frame clones and leaves some out. The sample has about 130,000 clones; less than 85% are singletons. The sequenced material came from PBMCs. The origin of the receptors is a man aged 25 to 45 in good health and CMV-seropositive.

The sample holds one count of this clone. The CDR3 region is CASSLLGHDSNQPQHF. The CDR3 region has the DNA TGTGCCAGCAGTTTATTGGGGCACGATAGCAATCAGCCCCAGCATTTT. V gene TRBV27 combines with J gene TRBJ1-5; a weak D match, TRBD1 (5 bases). V lost 1 base and J lost 0, with 10 bases in between. The CDR3 consists of 16 residues. Germline V gene sequence: CDR1 MNHEY, CDR2 SMNVEV (reference sequence).

This clone has just one count. This sequence joins TRBV27 and TRBJ2-1; D is unclear. V gave up 1 base and J gave up 4 bases, with 5 bases separating them. Germline CDR1 and CDR2: MNHEY and SMNVEV (reference sequence). The CDR3 runs 13 residues. The CDR3 DNA follows: TGTGCCAGCAGTTTATTCCAGTACAATGAGCAGTTCTTC. Its translation: CASSLFQYNEQFF.

This chain links TRBV10-3 with TRBJ1-1; 7 bases fit TRBD1. CDR1 and CDR2 (germline): ENHRY, SYGVKD. J was trimmed by 5 bases and V by 2 bases; bases with no gene match: 5. The CDR3 spans 14 residues. The CDR3 DNA follows: TGTGCCATCAGTGAGACTGGGACAGTAACTGAAGCTTTCTTT. Amino acids: CAISETGTVTEAFF.

The V gene is TRBV7-9, the J gene TRBJ2-7, with D hard to call. This CDR3 region has 15 residues. Germline loops: CDR1 SEHNR, CDR2 FQNEAQ (reference sequence). Trimming removed 5 bases from V and 2 bases from J, with 16 bases in between. The CDR3 DNA is TGTGCCAGCAGCCATACAACCACCTTCACCTACGAGCAGTACTTC. Its protein is CASSHTTTFTYEQYF.

The V call is TRBV6-1, the J call TRBJ2-2; D unclear. Germline-derived CDR1 and CDR2 are MNHNS and SASEGT. Deletions cut 8 bases from V and 9 bases from J, with 16 bases between. This CDR3 has 13 residues. The CDR3 nucleotides are TGTGCCAGCGGAGCCTCCGTAAGCCGGGAGCTGTTTTTT. This translates into CASGASVSRELFF.

This rearrangement joins TRBV5-1 to TRBJ1-1; 9 bases match TRBD1. With V trimmed by 0 bases and J by 8 bases, 2 bases remained unmatched. The length of the CDR3 is 13 residues. Germline values: CDR1 SGHRS, CDR2 YFSETQ. The CDR3 loop reads CASSLGQGVEAFF. The DNA for the CDR3 is TGCGCCAGCAGCTTGGGACAGGGGGTCGAAGCTTTCTTT.

This clone was observed a few times. The chain uses TRBV7-6 and TRBJ1-2; tentatively, D is TRBD1 (5 bases). There are 13 residues in the CDR3. Germline CDR1 SGHVS, CDR2 FNYEAQ. V lost 1 base to trimming and J lost 6 bases, with 9 bases between them. The CDR3: CASSLGGGDGYTF. The CDR3 nucleotides are TGTGCCAGCAGCTTAGGGGGGGGAGATGGCTACACCTTC.

The rearrangement joins TRBV27 to TRBJ1-5; D gene uncertain. The CDR3 consists of 15 residues. Germline CDR1 MNHEY, CDR2 SMNVEV (reference sequence). The germline V and J ends were trimmed by 1 base and 1 base, with 8 bases remaining between them. CDR3: CASSLYYVSNQPQHF. The CDR3 DNA follows: TGTGCCAGCAGTTTATACTACGTGAGCAATCAGCCCCAGCATTTT.

DNA for the CDR3: TGTGCCAGCAGCGCAAGTCCTCTGGGACAGGGGTCCTATGGCTACACCTTC. Translation: CASSASPLGQGSYGYTF. J is TRBJ1-2 and V is TRBV7-6; 10 bases match TRBD1. The germline gives CDR1 SGHVS, CDR2 FNYEAQ. The V gene end was trimmed by 5 bases and the J gene end by 4 bases; junction bases not matched to a gene: 13. This CDR3 is built from 17 residues.

The chain combines TRBV29-1 with TRBJ1-4; possible D gene TRBD1, 6 bases. Germline CDR1 SQVTM, CDR2 ANQGSEA. The CDR3 spans 14 residues. V shed 5 bases and J shed 5 bases, with 15 bases lying between them. In nucleotides, the CDR3 is TGCAGCGTTAGGTTGGACAGCCAAAATGAAAAACTGTTTTTT. Its protein product is CSVRLDSQNEKLFF.